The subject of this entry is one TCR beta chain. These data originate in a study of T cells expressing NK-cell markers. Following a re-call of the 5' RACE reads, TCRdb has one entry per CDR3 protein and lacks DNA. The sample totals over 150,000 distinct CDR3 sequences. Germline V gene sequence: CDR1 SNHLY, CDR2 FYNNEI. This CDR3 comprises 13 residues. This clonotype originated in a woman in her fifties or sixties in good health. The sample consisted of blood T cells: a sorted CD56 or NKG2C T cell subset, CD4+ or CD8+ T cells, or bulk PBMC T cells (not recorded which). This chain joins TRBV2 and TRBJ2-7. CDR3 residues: CASRGRSSYEQYF.